This TCR beta chain is drawn from a study of blood T cell repertoires in COVID-19. This CDR3 contains 14 residues. Trimming cost V 4 bases and J 2 bases, with 12 bases left between them. CDR1 is SGHDT, CDR2 YYEEEE, per germline. As processed by the authors: Amplifying reference gene primers gave estimates of nucleated cell counts. This table comes from immunoSEQ multiplex PCR, and its TCRdb copy is limited to in-frame clones, with some not included. The DNA gave D and trimming, while V, J and clone size come from that table. The data contain some 300,000 clones, under 90% of them singletons. Participants came from about two dozen US areas, aged roughly 18 to 89 years.

The V and J genes are TRBV5-6 and TRBJ1-2; unclear D gene. This TCR came from a woman aged 50 to 60 who had been exposed to COVID-19. Input material: PBMCs or T cells enriched from blood (not recorded which). CDR3 bases: TGTGCCAGCAGCCTAGCACAGAGAAACTATGGCTACACCTTC. Its protein product is CASSLAQRNYGYTF.